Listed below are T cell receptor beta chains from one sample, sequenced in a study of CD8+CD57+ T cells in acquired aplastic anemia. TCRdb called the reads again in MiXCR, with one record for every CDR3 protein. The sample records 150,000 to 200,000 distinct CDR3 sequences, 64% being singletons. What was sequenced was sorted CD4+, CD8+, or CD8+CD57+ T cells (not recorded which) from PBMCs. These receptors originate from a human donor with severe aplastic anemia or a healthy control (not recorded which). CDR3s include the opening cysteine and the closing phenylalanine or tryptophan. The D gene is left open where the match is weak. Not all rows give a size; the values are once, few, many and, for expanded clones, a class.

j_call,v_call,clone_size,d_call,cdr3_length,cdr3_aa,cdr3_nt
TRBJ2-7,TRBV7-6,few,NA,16,CASSLDETTGDYEQYF,TGTGCCAGCAGCTTGGACGAGACAACTGGGGACTACGAGCAGTACTTC
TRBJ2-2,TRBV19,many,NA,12,CASSMLTGELFF,TGTGCCAGTAGTATGCTCACCGGGGAGCTGTTTTTT
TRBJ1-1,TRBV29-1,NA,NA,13,CSAMDASNTEAFF,TGCAGCGCTATGGACGCCTCGAACACTGAAGCTTTCTTT
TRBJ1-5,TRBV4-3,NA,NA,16,CASSLHGTASNQPQHF,TGCGCCAGCAGCCTGCACGGGACGGCTTCCAATCAGCCCCAGCATTTT
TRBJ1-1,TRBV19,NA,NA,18,CASSILQGLLLVTTEAFF,TGTGCCAGTAGTATACTACAGGGCCTTCTTCTCGTGACCACTGAAGCTTTCTTT
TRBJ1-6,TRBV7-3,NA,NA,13,CASSLGVSDHLHF,TGTGCCAGCAGCTTAGGGGTGTCCGATCACCTCCACTTT
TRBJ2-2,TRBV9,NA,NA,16,CASSVVTGSNTGELFF,TGTGCCAGCAGCGTAGTTACGGGCTCGAACACCGGGGAGCTGTTTTTT
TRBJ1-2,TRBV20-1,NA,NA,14,CSASGDFSGYGYTF,TGCAGTGCTAGTGGGGACTTTTCGGGCTATGGCTACACCTTC
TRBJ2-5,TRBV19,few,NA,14,CASSPREGWETQYF,TGTGCCAGTAGTCCCCGTGAGGGATGGGAGACCCAGTACTTC
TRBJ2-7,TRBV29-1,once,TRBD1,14,CSVEVSGTDYEQYF,TGCAGCGTTGAAGTTTCCGGGACAGACTACGAGCAGTACTTC
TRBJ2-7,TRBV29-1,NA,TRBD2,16,CSVRGLGAFSTYEQYF,TGCAGCGTTAGGGGACTAGGTGCATTTTCTACCTACGAGCAGTACTTC
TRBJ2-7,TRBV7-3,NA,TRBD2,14,CASSFVGRAYEQYF,TGTGCCAGCAGCTTTGTGGGGAGGGCCTACGAGCAGTACTTC
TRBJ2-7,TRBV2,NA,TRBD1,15,CASSNQGQGTYEQYF,TGTGCCAGCTCGAACCAGGGACAGGGGACCTACGAGCAGTACTTC
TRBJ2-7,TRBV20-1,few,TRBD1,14,CSAAIPGQAYEQYF,TGCAGTGCTGCAATCCCGGGACAGGCTTACGAGCAGTACTTC
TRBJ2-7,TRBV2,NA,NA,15,CASSIGNPLRAEQYF,TGTGCCAGCAGTATAGGAAACCCCCTACGGGCCGAGCAGTACTTC
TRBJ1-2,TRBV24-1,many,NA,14,CATSDFAFSYGYTF,TGTGCCACCAGTGATTTCGCCTTTTCCTATGGCTACACCTTC
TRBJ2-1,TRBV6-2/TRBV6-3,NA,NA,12,CASSYVSNEQFF,TGTGCCAGCAGTTATGTTAGCAATGAGCAGTTCTTC
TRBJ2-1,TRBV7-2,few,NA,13,CASSLGQMDEQFF,TGTGCCAGCAGCTTGGGCCAAATGGATGAGCAGTTCTTC
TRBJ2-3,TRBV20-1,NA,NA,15,CSARVGGLRTDTQYF,TGCAGTGCTAGAGTGGGGGGGCTCAGGACAGATACGCAGTATTTT
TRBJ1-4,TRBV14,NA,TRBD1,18,CASSQIRDRGVTNEKLFF,TGTGCCAGCAGCCAAATCAGGGACAGGGGGGTAACTAATGAAAAACTGTTTTTT
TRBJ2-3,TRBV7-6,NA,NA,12,CASSSGLSRQYF,TGTGCCAGCAGCTCGGGACTTTCGAGGCAGTATTTT
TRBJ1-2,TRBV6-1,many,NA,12,CASRAEGDGYTF,TGTGCCAGCAGAGCCGAGGGGGATGGCTACACCTTC
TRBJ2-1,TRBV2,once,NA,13,CASSDGPAYEQFF,TGTGCCAGCAGTGATGGGCCTGCTTACGAGCAGTTCTTC
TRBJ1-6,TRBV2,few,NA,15,CASSEAGVAASPLHF,TGTGCCAGCAGTGAAGCGGGGGTAGCGGCATCGCCCCTCCACTTT
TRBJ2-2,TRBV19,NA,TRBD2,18,CASSTSSLAGRDTGELFF,TGTGCCAGTAGTACCTCGAGCTTAGCGGGGAGGGACACCGGGGAGCTGTTTTTT
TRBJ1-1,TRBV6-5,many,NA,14,CASSYSEGSTEAFF,TGTGCCAGCAGTTACTCGGAAGGGAGCACTGAAGCTTTCTTT
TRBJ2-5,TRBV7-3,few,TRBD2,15,CASSRLAGGQETQYF,TGTGCCAGCAGCCGACTAGCGGGGGGGCAGGAGACCCAGTACTTC
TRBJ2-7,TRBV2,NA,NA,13,CASVWAGSYEQYF,TGTGCCAGCGTATGGGCAGGATCCTACGAGCAGTACTTC
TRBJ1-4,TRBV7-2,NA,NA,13,CASSRDRNEKLFF,TGTGCCAGCAGCCGAGACAGGAATGAAAAACTGTTTTTT
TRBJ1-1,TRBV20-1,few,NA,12,CSAEDRNTEAFF,TGCAGTGCGGAAGACAGAAACACTGAAGCTTTCTTT
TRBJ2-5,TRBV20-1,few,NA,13,CSAIGGLQETQYF,TGCAGTGCTATTGGAGGCCTCCAAGAGACCCAGTACTTC
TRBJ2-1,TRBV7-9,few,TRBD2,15,CASSLPSGTYNEQFF,TGTGCCAGCAGCTTACCTAGCGGGACCTACAATGAGCAGTTCTTC
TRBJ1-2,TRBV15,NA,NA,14,CATSRERGNYGYTF,TGTGCCACCAGCAGAGAACGGGGGAACTATGGCTACACCTTC
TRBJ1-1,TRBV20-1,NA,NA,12,CSARQQDTEAFF,TGCAGTGCTAGGCAACAGGACACTGAAGCTTTCTTT
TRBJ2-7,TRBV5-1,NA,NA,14,CASSSQGTYYEQYF,TGCGCCAGCAGCTCACAGGGCACCTACTACGAGCAGTACTTC
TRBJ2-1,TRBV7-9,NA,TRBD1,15,CASSLAGQGAYEQFF,TGTGCCAGCAGCTTAGCGGGACAGGGCGCCTATGAGCAGTTCTTC
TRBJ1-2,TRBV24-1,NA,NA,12,CATSLGGRMYTF,TGTGCCACCAGTCTTGGGGGAAGGATGTACACCTTC
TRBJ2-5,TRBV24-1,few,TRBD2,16,CATSDPTSVGAETQYF,TGTGCCACCAGTGATCCGACTAGCGTTGGGGCAGAGACCCAGTACTTC
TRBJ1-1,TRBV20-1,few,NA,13,CSARDGIQGLAFF,TGCAGTGCTAGAGATGGTATACAGGGATTAGCTTTCTTT
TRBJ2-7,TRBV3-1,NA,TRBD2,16,CASSGWTSGFLDEQYF,TGTGCCAGCAGCGGGTGGACTAGCGGGTTCTTGGACGAGCAGTACTTC
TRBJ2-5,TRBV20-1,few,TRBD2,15,CSARPGLAVQETQYF,TGCAGTGCTAGGCCGGGACTAGCGGTACAAGAGACCCAGTACTTC
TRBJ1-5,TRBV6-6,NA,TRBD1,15,CASTTEGGAFQPQHF,TGTGCCAGCACTACCGAAGGGGGCGCCTTTCAGCCCCAGCATTTT
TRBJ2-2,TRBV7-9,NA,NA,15,CASSRLGSNTGELFF,TGTGCCAGCAGCAGACTAGGGTCTAACACCGGGGAGCTGTTTTTT
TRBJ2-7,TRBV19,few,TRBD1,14,CASAATGKVSEQYF,TGTGCCAGTGCCGCGACAGGGAAGGTTTCCGAGCAGTACTTC
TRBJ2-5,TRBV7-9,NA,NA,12,CASGLVWETQYF,TGTGCCAGCGGCTTAGTTTGGGAGACCCAGTACTTC
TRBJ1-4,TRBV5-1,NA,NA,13,CASSKGNDEKLFF,TGCGCCAGCAGCAAGGGAAATGACGAAAAACTGTTTTTT
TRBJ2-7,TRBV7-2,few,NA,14,CASSSSGIAYEQYF,TGTGCCAGCAGCTCGTCGGGAATCGCCTACGAGCAGTACTTC
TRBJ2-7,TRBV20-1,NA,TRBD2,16,CSAIGRGTSGGYEQYF,TGCAGTGCTATCGGGCGTGGGACTAGCGGGGGATACGAGCAGTACTTC
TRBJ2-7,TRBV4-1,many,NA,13,CASSQGGTYEQYF,TGCGCCAGCAGCCAAGGTGGGACCTACGAGCAGTACTTC
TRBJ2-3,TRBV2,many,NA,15,CASGQLAPSTDTQYF,TGTGCCAGCGGACAACTAGCACCAAGCACAGATACGCAGTATTTT
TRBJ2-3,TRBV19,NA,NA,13,CASSQDLGGTQYF,TGTGCCAGCAGCCAAGACCTAGGAGGTACGCAGTATTTT
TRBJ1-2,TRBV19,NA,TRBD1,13,CASSLGTGEGYTF,TGTGCCAGTAGTTTAGGGACAGGGGAGGGCTACACCTTC
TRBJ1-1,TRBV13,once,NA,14,CASSTGPRNTEAFF,TGTGCCAGCAGCACGGGACCGCGGAACACTGAAGCTTTCTTT
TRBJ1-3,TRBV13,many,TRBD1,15,CASSSPGGGVNTIYF,TGTGCCAGCAGCTCCCCGGGAGGGGGCGTAAACACCATATATTTT